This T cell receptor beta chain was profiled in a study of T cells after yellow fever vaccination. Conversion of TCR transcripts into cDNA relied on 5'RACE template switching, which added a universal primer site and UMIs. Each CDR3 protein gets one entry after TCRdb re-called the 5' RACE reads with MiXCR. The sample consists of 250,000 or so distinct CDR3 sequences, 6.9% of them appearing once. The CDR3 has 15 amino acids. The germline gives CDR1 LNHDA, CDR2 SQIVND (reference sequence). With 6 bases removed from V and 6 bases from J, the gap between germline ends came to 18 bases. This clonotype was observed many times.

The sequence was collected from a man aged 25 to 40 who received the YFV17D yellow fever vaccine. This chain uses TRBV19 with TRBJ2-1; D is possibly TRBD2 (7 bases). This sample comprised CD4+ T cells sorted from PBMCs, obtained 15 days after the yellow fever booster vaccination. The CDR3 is CASSIIAGAGNEQFF. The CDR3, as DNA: TGTGCCAGTAGCATAATTGCGGGGGCCGGCAATGAGCAGTTCTTC.